Listed below are T cell receptor beta chains from one sample, sequenced in a study of T cell repertoires in aging, cancer and after chemotherapy. MiXCR, applied by TCRdb to the multiplex PCR reads, yields one record per CDR3 protein. The sample comprises more than 9,500 distinct CDR3 sequences, about 37% of which are singletons, and roughly 9.5% rests with the top ten. Sequencing was performed on blood. These receptors were taken from a human donor in good health. Each CDR3 is given with its conserved first and last residue. D genes are given only for firm matches. The listing skips clone size in some rows; elsewhere it reads once, few, many or a size class.

D gene	V gene	clone size	J gene	CDR3 length	CDR3 DNA	CDR3 protein
TRBD2	TRBV27	-	TRBJ2-1	15	TGTGCCAGCAGTCCGGGACTAGCGGGAGCTTGGAAATCGTTCTTC	CASSPGLAGAWKSFF
-	TRBV15	-	TRBJ2-4	16	TGTGCCACCAGCAGAGGTGGGGATCTAGCCAAAAACATTCAGTACTTC	CATSRGGDLAKNIQYF
TRBD2	TRBV29-1	medium-sized	TRBJ2-5	15	TGCAGCGTTGAAGTTGGGACTAGCGGGGGGGGGGCCCAGTACTTC	CSVEVGTSGGGAQYF
-	TRBV30	-	TRBJ2-1	13	TGTGCCTGGAGTGGGCGACTAGACAATGAGCAGTTCTTC	CAWSGRLDNEQFF
TRBD1	TRBV6-5	-	TRBJ2-7	15	TGTGCCAGCAGTCGGTCCGGGACAGGGCTACACGAGCAGTACTTC	CASSRSGTGLHEQYF
-	TRBV13	few	TRBJ1-1	15	TGTGCCAGCAGAAACGGGGTGTCCCCGAACACTGAAGCTTTCTTT	CASRNGVSPNTEAFF
-	TRBV11-1	-	TRBJ1-1	14	TGTGCCAGCAGCAAGACAGTGGGGAACACTGAAGCTTTCTTT	CASSKTVGNTEAFF
TRBD2	TRBV19	few	TRBJ2-1	20	TGTGCCAGTACCCCCCTCTCGGAGCTTCAAGCTAGCGGGAGTGGGAATGAGCAGTTCTTC	CASTPLSELQASGSGNEQFF
-	TRBV5-5	few	TRBJ2-5	14	TGTGCCAGCAGCTTACCCGGGGCGCAGGGGACCCAGTACTTC	CASSLPGAQGTQYF
-	TRBV5-1	few	TRBJ1-5	15	TGCGCCAGCAGCGTCCAGGGGTCCATAAATCAGCCCCAGCATTTT	CASSVQGSINQPQHF
-	TRBV19	few	TRBJ1-1	14	TGTGCCAGTAGATGGACAGAAGGAGTTGGTGAAGCTTTCTTT	CASRWTEGVGEAFF
-	TRBV7-9	few	TRBJ2-2	13	TGTGCCAGCACAAGGCAGGCTCACGGGGAGCTGTTTTTT	CASTRQAHGELFF
-	TRBV10-3	-	TRBJ2-1	15	TGTGCCATCAGTGAGTCGACTGCGTCCTACAATGAGCAGTTCTTC	CAISESTASYNEQFF
-	TRBV18	-	TRBJ2-5	15	TGTGCCAGCTCACCACATGAGGCTGCGGGAGAGACCCAGTACTTC	CASSPHEAAGETQYF
-	TRBV30	medium-sized	TRBJ2-3	14	TGTGCCTCCACGGTGGGTCCTTCACAAGATACGCAGTATTTT	CASTVGPSQDTQYF
TRBD1	TRBV5-1	once	TRBJ2-1	15	TGCGCCAGCAGCTGGGCCGGGACAGGCACCAATGAGCAGTTCTTC	CASSWAGTGTNEQFF
-	TRBV12-3/TRBV12-4	-	TRBJ2-3	15	TGTGCCAGCAGTTTTAACGGCCAGAAGACAGATACGCAGTATTTT	CASSFNGQKTDTQYF
TRBD1	TRBV7-2	-	TRBJ2-7	14	TGTGCCAGCAGCACGGGGACAGGGTTCTACGAGCAGTACTTC	CASSTGTGFYEQYF
-	TRBV6-4	-	TRBJ2-2	14	TGTGCCAGCAGTGACTCGACGGGGTCCGGGGAGCTGTTTTTT	CASSDSTGSGELFF
-	TRBV27	-	TRBJ2-5	15	TGTGCCAGCAGTTTATCCTGGACCGGGCGAGAGACCCAGTACTTC	CASSLSWTGRETQYF
-	TRBV7-2	-	TRBJ2-7	15	TGTGCCAGCAGCACCTCGTGGGGGGGGCCGCGCGAGCAGTACTTC	CASSTSWGGPREQYF
-	TRBV6-2/TRBV6-3	-	TRBJ2-5	13	TGTGCCAGCACGGAAGGGATAGGGGAGACCCAGTACTTC	CASTEGIGETQYF